This entry lists 31 T cell receptor beta chains sequenced from one sample in a study of blood T cell repertoires in COVID-19. TCRdb's table, derived via immunoSEQ multiplex PCR, lists solely in-frame clones and lacks some. The table includes 45,000 to 60,000 clones, roughly 86% detected once. Sequencing used peripheral blood. Receptor source: a human donor with active COVID-19. The donor label of this sample is uncertain.

This sequence joins TRBV11-2 and TRBJ2-5, with D possibly matching TRBD2 (6 bases). Germline V CDR1 and CDR2: SGHAT, FQNNGV. This CDR3 region has 16 residues. The V end was cut by 4 bases, the J end by 0 bases, with 15 bases between. The CDR3 DNA follows: TGTGCCAGCAGCTCTCCTAGCGATTGGTACCAAGAGACCCAGTACTTC. Translating gives CASSSPSDWYQETQYF.

The chain recombines TRBV5-1 with TRBJ2-7, with 10 bases matching TRBD1. The germline V gene encodes CDR1 SGHRS and CDR2 YFSETQ. V shed 3 bases and J 4 bases; nucleotides not matched to a gene: 7. The CDR3 extends over 15 amino acids. In DNA, the CDR3 is TGCGCCAGCAGCTCGGGGGGGACAGGGGTTTACGAGCAGTACTTC. Protein sequence: CASSSGGTGVYEQYF.

The chain links TRBV4-3 to TRBJ2-5; 9 nucleotides match TRBD2. The CDR3 is made up of 18 amino acids. V lost 3 bases, J lost 3 bases, and 14 bases stayed unmatched. The V gene's germline CDR1 is LGHNA and CDR2 YSLEER. The chain's CDR3 is CASSQYALAGRKEETQYF. The CDR3 DNA reads as TGCGCCAGCAGCCAGTATGCGCTAGCGGGAAGGAAGGAAGAGACCCAGTACTTC.

The chain carries TRBV5-4 and TRBJ1-2; no clear D. The V gene's germline CDR1 is SGHNT and CDR2 YYREEE (reference sequence). Trimming pared 1 base from V and 3 bases from J, leaving 13 bases between. CDR3 length equals 15 residues. For the CDR3, the DNA is TGTGCCAGCAGCTTGTCATTCAGGTCAGACTATGGCTACACCTTC. Its translation: CASSLSFRSDYGYTF.

This chain joins TRBV28 and TRBJ2-4, with 10 bases lining up with TRBD2. The junction had 8 bases not matched to a gene; V was cut back by 3 bases and J by 6 bases. This CDR3 spans 16 amino acids. Per the germline V gene, CDR1 is MDHEN and CDR2 is SYDVKM. CDR3 in DNA: TGTGCCAGCAGTTTTTCGAGCGGGAGGGCCCCAAACATTCAGTACTTC. Translation gives CASSFSSGRAPNIQYF.

J is TRBJ2-1 and V is TRBV7-2, with D unresolved. CDR3 length equals 13 residues. Germline CDR1 and CDR2: SGHTA and FQGNSA. V lost 5 bases and J lost 2, with 7 bases in between. CDR3 in amino acids: CASSIRTYNEQFF. CDR3 in DNA: TGTGCCAGCAGCATTAGAACCTACAATGAGCAGTTCTTC. Variable domain in full (rest from reference TRBV7-2 and TRBJ2-1): GAGVSQSPSNKVTEKGKDVELRCDPISGHTALYWYRQSLGQGLEFLIYFQGNSAPDKSGLPSDRFSAERTGGSVSTLTIQRTQQEDSAVYLCASSIRTYNEQFFGPGTRLTVL.

The chain combines TRBV2 with TRBJ1-1; no definite D call. V was shortened by 6 bases and J by 0 bases, with 8 bases between the two germline ends. Germline V gene lookup returns CDR1 SNHLY and CDR2 FYNNEI. CDR3 length equals 13 residues. In DNA, the CDR3 is TGTGCCAGCAGGGGCGACATGAACACTGAAGCTTTCTTT. This translates into CASRGDMNTEAFF.

This rearrangement joins TRBV6-1 to TRBJ1-3; D is possibly TRBD1 (6 bases). Germline assignment: CDR1 MNHNS and CDR2 SASEGT. This CDR3 region has 16 residues. Trimming took 4 bases from V and 3 from J, leaving 16 bases between them. CDR3 region: CASSGAWGRGGNTIYF. The CDR3 DNA is TGTGCCAGCAGTGGTGCGTGGGGGCGAGGTGGAAACACCATATATTTT.

This chain joins TRBV6-5 and TRBJ1-4, with D perhaps matching TRBD1 (5 bases). V shed 0 bases and J shed 8 bases, with 13 bases lying between them. This CDR3 comprises 15 residues. Germline V gene lookup returns CDR1 MNHEY and CDR2 SVGAGI. This CDR3 reads CASSYSGATGEKLFF. The CDR3 DNA sequence: TGTGCCAGCAGTTACTCAGGGGCGACCGGCGAAAAACTGTTTTTT.

The chain has TRBV28 and TRBJ2-2, with D possibly matching TRBD2 (6 bases). The CDR3 sequence is 16 residues long. Germline lookup yields CDR1 MDHEN and CDR2 SYDVKM. V was shortened by 3 bases and J by 3 bases, with 14 bases between the two germline ends. For the CDR3, the DNA is TGTGCCAGCAGTTTCTTGCGGGGTCGCGACACCGGGGAGCTGTTTTTT. The encoded protein is CASSFLRGRDTGELFF.

This chain links TRBV15 with TRBJ1-2, with a tentative D call TRBD1 (5 bases). Trimming shortened V by 0 bases and J by 8 bases, and 16 bases separated the two germline ends. Looked up from germline, CDR1 is LNHNV and CDR2 is YYDKDF (reference sequence). This CDR3 has 15 amino acids. CDR3 region: CATSRDVGGASGYTF. The CDR3 DNA follows: TGTGCCACCAGCAGAGATGTGGGGGGAGCCTCCGGCTACACCTTC.

The chain employs TRBV27 and TRBJ2-7; 7 bases agree with TRBD1. CDR3 length: 14 amino acids. V shed 7 bases and J 3 bases; nucleotides not matched to a gene: 9. CDR1 is MNHEY, CDR2 SMNVEV, per germline (reference sequence). Here the CDR3 DNA reads TGTGCCAGCACCCCAACAGGGGCCTTCTACGAGCAGTACTTC. Residues: CASTPTGAFYEQYF.

V gene TRBV7-9 combines with J gene TRBJ1-1; 8 bases are a match to TRBD1. The V gene's germline CDR1 is SEHNR and CDR2 FQNEAQ (reference sequence). The CDR3 sequence is 15 residues long. V dropped 5 bases and J dropped 5; count of bases not matched to a gene: 10. The chain's CDR3 is CASSARQGPGTEAFF. The CDR3 region has the DNA TGTGCCAGCAGCGCACGACAGGGGCCGGGGACTGAAGCTTTCTTT.

The chain is built from TRBV4-3 and TRBJ2-3, with TRBD2 matching over 13 bases. Germline-derived CDR1 and CDR2 are LGHNA and YSLEER. V lost 8 bases to trimming and J lost 14 bases; unmatched junction nucleotides: 13. This CDR3 spans 14 amino acids. In DNA, the CDR3 is TGCGCCAGCCGAGAGACCCGGACTAGCGGGAGAAGGTATTTT. This translates into CASRETRTSGRRYF.

This clone was seen more than once but under ten times. The chain couples TRBV2 to TRBJ2-2; D remains ambiguous. This CDR3 has 14 amino acids. Germline V gene lookup returns CDR1 SNHLY and CDR2 FYNNEI. Between the trimmed V and J ends, which lost 7 bases and 6 bases, there was a span of 15 bases. CDR3 in DNA: TGTGCCAGCAATCTCTATCAGGATTCCGGGGAGCTGTTTTTT. It is translated as CASNLYQDSGELFF.

The chain is built from TRBV28 and TRBJ2-5; 7 nucleotides agree with TRBD2. The CDR3 consists of 14 residues. Per the germline V gene, CDR1 is MDHEN and CDR2 is SYDVKM. After removal of 7 bases from V and 2 bases from J, the junction contained 7 bases not matched to a gene. CDR3 residues: CASTLWGGQETQYF. The DNA of the CDR3 is TGTGCCAGCACCCTATGGGGAGGGCAAGAGACCCAGTACTTC.

V and J are TRBV2 and TRBJ2-7; 11 bases map to TRBD2. From germline, CDR1 is SNHLY and CDR2 FYNNEI. CDR3 size: 17 residues. V shed 2 bases, J shed 4 bases, and the junction held 10 bases outside the gene matches. The CDR3 loop is CASSEKSSGRQEYEQYF. CDR3 DNA sequence: TGTGCCAGCAGTGAAAAGTCTAGCGGGAGGCAAGAATACGAGCAGTACTTC.

By share, this clone ranks as medium-sized. This chain uses TRBV7-6 with TRBJ2-7, with unresolved D. Germline loops: CDR1 SGHVS, CDR2 FNYEAQ. This CDR3 region has 15 residues. Trimming cost V 1 base and J 6 bases, with 16 bases left between them. The CDR3, as DNA: TGTGCCAGCAGCTTAGAGTCTAGACTGGATCCCGAGCAGTACTTC. Encoded protein: CASSLESRLDPEQYF.

This rearrangement joins TRBV5-1 to TRBJ1-6, with D tentatively TRBD1 (6 bases). CDR3 length: 13 residues. The V and J ends lost 2 bases and 9 bases respectively, with 9 bases between them. Germline CDR1 and CDR2: SGHRS and YFSETQ. The CDR3 region is CASSFEGVSPLHF. CDR3 in DNA: TGCGCCAGCAGCTTTGAGGGGGTTTCACCCCTCCACTTT.

There are a few counts of this clone. The chain is built from TRBV28 and TRBJ1-6; 9 bases line up with TRBD1. The CDR3 has 15 residues. V lost 4 bases and J lost 11; bases outside the gene matches: 9. The germline CDR1 and CDR2 sequences are MDHEN and SYDVKM. The CDR3, as DNA: TGTGCCAGCAGTTCCCCGGGACAGGGTACAACACCCCTCCACTTT. Encoded protein: CASSSPGQGTTPLHF.

The count of this clone is one. The chain recombines TRBV11-3 with TRBJ1-1; D remains ambiguous. Germline V lookup: CDR1 SGHNT, CDR2 YENEEA. Trimming took 1 base from V and 3 from J, leaving 12 bases between them. The CDR3 is 15 residues long. CDR3 nucleotides: TGTGCCAGCAGCTTAGGTACGGGTCGGGACACTGAAGCTTTCTTT. This encodes CASSLGTGRDTEAFF.

This clone was detected a few times. The rearrangement uses TRBV19 and TRBJ1-5; 7 positions agree with TRBD1. The germline V gene encodes CDR1 LNHDA and CDR2 SQIVND (reference sequence). There are 14 residues in the CDR3. V lost 9 bases, J lost 2 bases, and 7 bases stayed unmatched. The CDR3 sequence: CASSTGTGNQPQHF. The CDR3, as DNA: TGTGCCAGCTCAACCGGGACAGGCAATCAGCCCCAGCATTTT.

The chain has TRBV11-3 and TRBJ2-1; 12 nucleotides match TRBD2. J lost 10 bases, V lost 1 base, and 2 bases had no gene match. CDR1 and CDR2 from the germline V gene are SGHNT and YENEEA. This CDR3 spans 14 amino acids. The CDR3 reads CASSLGTSGAEQFF. CDR3 bases: TGTGCCAGCAGCTTAGGGACTAGCGGGGCGGAGCAGTTCTTC.

The chain is built from TRBV6-1 and TRBJ2-1, with 10 bases matching TRBD2. The V and J ends lost 2 bases and 3 bases, in that order; junction bases with no gene match: 4. Germline V gene sequence: CDR1 MNHNS, CDR2 SASEGT. There are 16 residues in the CDR3. CDR3 sequence: CASSERLAGGYNEQFF. The DNA of the CDR3 is TGTGCCAGCAGTGAAAGACTAGCGGGTGGCTACAATGAGCAGTTCTTC.

V is TRBV6-1 and J is TRBJ2-1; 12 bases agree with TRBD2. Germline trimming cut 2 bases from V and 4 bases from J; bases unmatched to any gene: 0. The CDR3 runs to 15 residues. Germline CDR1 reads MNHNS; CDR2 reads SASEGT. The CDR3 bases are TGTGCCAGCAGTGAACTAGCGGGGGGGTACAATGAGCAGTTCTTC. Translating gives CASSELAGGYNEQFF.

With regard to this clone: Other DNA sequences in the sample encode the same CDR3. The chain recombines TRBV24-1 with TRBJ1-5; TRBD1 aligns across 8 bases. Germline lookup yields CDR1 KGHDR and CDR2 SFDVKD. There are 14 residues in the CDR3. Unmatched junction bases numbered 5, after V lost 7 bases and J lost 4 bases. The CDR3: CATSDDRGNQPQHF. The CDR3 nucleotides are TGTGCCACCAGCGATGACAGGGGAAATCAGCCCCAGCATTTT.

The rearrangement uses TRBV5-1 and TRBJ2-7, with a weak D call TRBD1 (5 bases). Per the germline V gene, CDR1 is SGHRS and CDR2 is YFSETQ. This CDR3 spans 14 amino acids. Between the trimmed V and J ends, which lost 3 bases and 5 bases, there was a span of 15 bases. CDR3 DNA: TGCGCCAGCAGCTACCAGGGATACCTAGACGAGCAGTACTTC. Amino acid sequence: CASSYQGYLDEQYF.

The chain joins TRBV5-4 to TRBJ2-4; 9 bases match TRBD2. Germline V CDR1 and CDR2: SGHNT, YYREEE (reference sequence). The V and J ends lost 0 bases and 5 bases, in that order; junction bases with no gene match: 0. The CDR3 loop spans 14 amino acids. Here the CDR3 reads CASSLGTSENIQYF. CDR3 bases: TGTGCCAGCAGCTTGGGGACTAGCGAAAACATTCAGTACTTC.

The chain carries TRBV25-1 and TRBJ2-7, with TRBD1 as a possible D gene (6 bases). The CDR3 spans 14 residues. V dropped 5 bases and J dropped 2 bases, with 13 bases sitting between them. Germline V gene sequence: CDR1 MGHDK, CDR2 SYGVNS. This chain's CDR3 is CASSNRVLPYEQYF. Written as DNA, the CDR3 is TGTGCCAGCAGTAACAGGGTCCTCCCCTACGAGCAGTACTTC.

This sequence joins TRBV5-1 and TRBJ1-2; 7 positions match TRBD1. The germline V gene encodes CDR1 SGHRS and CDR2 YFSETQ. The V and J ends lost 0 bases and 8 bases, in that order; junction bases with no gene match: 4. The CDR3 has 13 residues. DNA for the CDR3: TGCGCCAGCAGCTTGGAAGGGGGCCGGGGCTACACCTTC. This codes for CASSLEGGRGYTF. Full variable domain (outside the CDR3, taken from reference TRBV5-1 and TRBJ1-2): KAGVTQTPRYLIKTRGQQVTLSCSPISGHRSVSWYQQTPGQGLQFLFEYFSETQRNKGNFPGRFSGRQFSNSRSEMNVSTLELGDSALYLCASSLEGGRGYTFGSGTRLTVV.

V is TRBV3-1 (or the pseudogene TRBV3-2) and J is TRBJ2-5; TRBD2 aligns across 10 bases. The trim removed 0 bases at V and 0 bases at J, leaving 10 bases unmatched. The CDR3 has 19 residues. CDR1 LGHDT and CDR2 YNNKEL come from the germline V gene (reference sequence). CDR3 in DNA: TGTGCCAGCAGCCAAGATCTCCGGACTAGCGGAACCTACCAAGAGACCCAGTACTTC. It encodes CASSQDLRTSGTYQETQYF.